These 17 T cell receptor beta chains share one sample of origin, sequenced in a study of blood T cell repertoires in COVID-19. Assay used: immunoSEQ multiplex PCR; TCRdb lists only in-frame clones, some missing. This repertoire shows tens of thousands of clones, around four fifths found once; its top ten account for more than 2.5%. The specimen was peripheral blood. All receptors come from an elderly man with active or convalescent COVID-19.

This sequence joins TRBV5-5 and TRBJ2-5; the D gene is possibly TRBD1 (6 bases). The CDR3 totals 13 residues. The ends were cut back, 2 bases at V and 5 bases at J, with 10 bases in the middle. Germline V gives CDR1 SGHKS, CDR2 YYEKEE (reference sequence). The CDR3: CASSLRQAETQYF. In nucleotides, the CDR3 is TGTGCCAGCAGCTTAAGACAGGCCGAGACCCAGTACTTC.

V is TRBV7-2 and J is TRBJ2-1; no firm D call. Trimming stripped 5 bases from V and 5 bases from J, with 10 bases between. Per germline, CDR1 SGHTA and CDR2 FQGNSA. The CDR3 is 13 amino acids. The CDR3 loop reads CASSLSSNNEQFF. CDR3 nucleotides: TGTGCCAGCAGCCTGTCTTCTAACAATGAGCAGTTCTTC.

V usage is TRBV3-1 (or the pseudogene TRBV3-2) and J usage is TRBJ2-1; 9 bases align to TRBD2. Trimming removed 0 bases from V and 5 bases from J; junction bases left unmatched: 8. This CDR3 spans 17 amino acids. CDR1 is LGHDT, CDR2 YNNKEL, per germline (reference sequence). The CDR3 loop is CASSQDVGGGAHNEQFF. The CDR3 DNA reads as TGTGCCAGCAGCCAAGATGTTGGCGGGGGGGCCCACAATGAGCAGTTCTTC.

V and J are TRBV12-5 and TRBJ2-5; no definite D call. Germline V gene lookup returns CDR1 LGHNT and CDR2 FRNRAP. Trimming took off 6 bases at V and 2 bases at J, with 10 bases between the two ends. This CDR3 contains 13 residues. DNA of the CDR3: TGTGCTAGTGGCTCCTGGGCTCAAGAGACCCAGTACTTC. Translated: CASGSWAQETQYF.

The rearrangement uses TRBV29-1 and TRBJ2-1; 9 nucleotides line up with TRBD2. V was pared by 7 bases and J by 4 bases, with 11 bases of the junction left unmatched. This CDR3 has 15 amino acids. The germline V gene has CDR1 SQVTM and CDR2 ANQGSEA. This chain's CDR3 is CSAVIAGAGYNEQFF. CDR3 nucleotide sequence: TGCAGCGCAGTTATAGCGGGAGCGGGGTACAATGAGCAGTTCTTC.

The chain combines TRBV5-1 with TRBJ2-5; 9 bases align to TRBD2. V was clipped by 0 bases and J by 2 bases; unmatched bases: 2. CDR3 length: 15 residues. CDR1 is SGHRS, CDR2 YFSETQ, per germline. The DNA of the CDR3 is TGCGCCAGCAGCTTGGGTCTAGCGGGACAAGAGACCCAGTACTTC. It yields the protein CASSLGLAGQETQYF. Using reference TRBV5-1 and TRBJ2-5 for the parts outside the CDR3, the full variable domain is KAGVTQTPRYLIKTRGQQVTLSCSPISGHRSVSWYQQTPGQGLQFLFEYFSETQRNKGNFPGRFSGRQFSNSRSEMNVSTLELGDSALYLCASSLGLAGQETQYFGPGTRLLVL.

This clone was seen more than once but under ten times. This chain uses TRBV6-2 or TRBV6-3 with TRBJ2-7, with 7 positions matching TRBD2. V was pared by 0 bases and J by 5 bases, with 7 bases of the junction left unmatched. CDR1 is MNHEY and CDR2 is SVGEGT in the germline V gene. This CDR3 is 15 amino acids long. This CDR3 is CASSYSPGGIDEQYF. In DNA form, the CDR3 reads TGTGCCAGCAGTTACTCTCCCGGGGGGATAGACGAGCAGTACTTC.

CDR3 loop: CAVTSGRAWSTDTQYF. The CDR3 coding sequence is TGTGCCGTGACTAGCGGGAGGGCCTGGAGTACAGATACGCAGTATTTT. The rearrangement joins TRBV5-4 to TRBJ2-3; 14 bases are shared with TRBD2. Trimming removed 10 bases from V and 3 bases from J; junction bases left unmatched: 10. CDR3 length: 16 amino acids. In germline, CDR1 is SGHNT, CDR2 YYREEE (reference sequence).

The V gene is TRBV23-1, the J gene TRBJ2-7; possible D gene TRBD1, 5 bases. TRBV23-1 is reported as an ORF; its role is uncertain. This CDR3 is built from 16 residues. The V gene lost 0 bases and the J gene lost 4 bases, with 16 bases spanning the gap. The CDR3 DNA reads TGCGCCAGCAGTCAATCGATGTTAAGGGGTGTATACGAGCAGTACTTC. It codes for CASSQSMLRGVYEQYF.

This clone was seen only a few times. The chain uses TRBV14 and TRBJ1-2; tentative D call: TRBD1 (5 bases). The CDR3 runs to 15 residues. Trimming removed 6 bases at V and 7 bases at J, with 21 bases between. CDR1 SGHDN and CDR2 FVKESK come from the germline V gene. CDR3 nucleotide sequence: TGTGCCAGCAGACGCACCGACGGGAGTAGGGGTGGCTACACCTTC. Its translation is CASRRTDGSRGGYTF.

J is TRBJ2-1 and V is TRBV19; 10 positions agree with TRBD2. The CDR3 is 15 amino acids. After removal of 6 bases from V and 6 bases from J, the junction contained 8 bases not matched to a gene. The germline gives CDR1 LNHDA, CDR2 SQIVND (reference sequence). The chain's CDR3 is CASSPRTSGPNEQFF. The CDR3 bases are TGTGCCAGTAGCCCCAGGACTAGCGGTCCCAATGAGCAGTTCTTC.

The rearrangement links TRBV21-1 to TRBJ2-7; TRBD1, as called in the table, went unchecked against the DNA. TRBV21-1 is tagged as a pseudogene. The CDR3 covers 16 residues. This CDR3 is CASSSVAHRNTYEQYF. Written as DNA, the CDR3 is TGTGCCAGCAGTTCCGTGGCTCATCGAAATACCTACGAGCAGTACTTC.

The rearrangement joins TRBV12-3 or TRBV12-4 to TRBJ1-5, with TRBD1 matching 7 bases. The J segment lost 0 bases and the V segment lost 8 bases, leaving 1 base of the junction unmatched. The CDR3 spans 13 residues. The CDR3 reads CASDRDSNQPQHF. The CDR3 DNA reads TGTGCCAGCGACAGGGATAGCAATCAGCCCCAGCATTTT.

V is TRBV6-2 or TRBV6-3 and J is TRBJ2-7; 8 bases align to TRBD2. Germline-derived CDR1 and CDR2 are MNHEY and SVGEGT. The CDR3 sequence is 15 residues long. V trimming: 2 bases; J trimming: 4 bases; junction bases outside the gene matches: 7. This CDR3 reads CASSYLSGSRYEQYF. The CDR3 DNA follows: TGTGCCAGCAGTTACCTCAGCGGGAGTAGGTACGAGCAGTACTTC.

Written as DNA, the CDR3 is TGTGCCAGCAGTTATCGGCACCCAGGTTATTCCTACGAGCAGTACTTC. It encodes CASSYRHPGYSYEQYF. The J gene is TRBJ2-7, the V gene TRBV6-5; D not certain. The CDR3 covers 16 residues. V lost 3 bases, J lost 1 base, and 16 bases lay in between. Per the germline V gene, CDR1 is MNHEY and CDR2 is SVGAGI.

This sequence joins TRBV28 and TRBJ1-3, with D hard to call. The CDR3 has 15 amino acids. Germline V gene lookup returns CDR1 MDHEN and CDR2 SYDVKM. Trimming removed 5 bases at V and 0 bases at J, with 11 bases between. The CDR3 DNA follows: TGTGCCAGCAGTCCTACCGGGATCTCTGGAAACACCATATATTTT. Its protein is CASSPTGISGNTIYF.

The J gene is TRBJ1-5, the V gene TRBV6-2 or TRBV6-3; TRBD1 aligns across 9 bases. Germline CDR1 and CDR2: MNHEY and SVGEGT. Trimming at V came to 0 bases and at J to 6 bases, leaving 12 bases not matched to a gene. The CDR3 totals 18 residues. The CDR3: CASSYSRGIGTGSQPQHF. The DNA for the CDR3 is TGTGCCAGCAGTTACTCGAGGGGTATCGGGACAGGGAGTCAGCCCCAGCATTTT.